These 16 T cell receptor beta chains share one sample of origin, sequenced in a study of regulatory T cells in long-lasting Graves disease. Arm-PCR with iRepertoire HTBI primers amplified the CDR3 regions for these TCR beta libraries. A single record per CDR3 protein comes from TCRdb applying MiXCR to the multiplex PCR reads. This sample carries about 320,000 distinct CDR3 sequences, 15% to 20% of them seen once, and the ten largest clones take around 37%. Time point given: newly diagnosed GD, antithyroid drugs for less than 3 months. After RNA was extracted from PBMCs, the TCR library was made from it. Source: peripheral blood mononuclear cells (PBMCs), taken at new diagnosis, from a patient treated with antithyroid drugs. Receptors were obtained from a female donor with Graves disease.

This clonotype was found a few times. The V call is TRBV3-1, the J call TRBJ2-7; 8 nucleotides line up with TRBD2. V shed 0 bases, J shed 2 bases, and the junction held 3 bases outside the gene matches. Germline V gives CDR1 LGHDT, CDR2 YNNKEL (reference sequence). The CDR3 has 15 amino acids. The CDR3 reads CASSQDAGGAYEQYF. The CDR3 DNA follows: TGTGCCAGCAGCCAAGACGCGGGAGGTGCCTACGAGCAGTACTTC.

The chain links TRBV19 to TRBJ2-1; D is ambiguous. CDR3 size: 18 residues. V was pared by 6 bases and J by 6 bases, with 27 bases between. Germline CDR1 and CDR2: LNHDA and SQIVND (reference sequence). The CDR3 DNA reads TGTGCCAGTAGCCGGGTTGGTTCGACTTTCGTGTTGGCCAATGAGCAGTTCTTC. Protein sequence: CASSRVGSTFVLANEQFF.

This clonotype came up many times. The chain uses TRBV29-1 and TRBJ2-1; unclear D gene. Deletions cut 4 bases from V and 7 bases from J, with 11 bases between. The germline gives CDR1 SQVTM, CDR2 ANQGSEA. CDR3 size: 12 residues. The CDR3 reads CSVVVPGNEQFF. The CDR3 DNA reads TGCAGCGTTGTGGTTCCAGGAAATGAGCAGTTCTTC.

This clonotype came up many times. The CDR3 nucleotides read TGTGCCAGCAGACCCGATGCCGTGGATACGCAGTATTTT. Residues: CASRPDAVDTQYF. The chain carries TRBV6-1 and TRBJ2-3; D call uncertain. This CDR3 spans 13 amino acids. Trimming pared 6 bases from V and 6 bases from J, leaving 13 bases between. Germline assignment: CDR1 MNHNS and CDR2 SASEGT.

This clonotype was recorded at least ten times. The chain combines TRBV3-1 with TRBJ2-7; no definite D call. Germline V gene sequence: CDR1 LGHDT, CDR2 YNNKEL (reference sequence). The CDR3 covers 11 residues. V was pared by 4 bases and J by 5 bases, with 6 bases between. The CDR3 region is CASSPRDEQYF. The DNA of the CDR3 is TGTGCCAGCAGCCCCCGGGACGAGCAGTACTTC.

This clonotype was recorded a few times. The genes are TRBV29-1 and TRBJ2-7; 9 nucleotides line up with TRBD1. Germline V gives CDR1 SQVTM, CDR2 ANQGSEA. With 6 bases clipped from V and 4 bases from J, the junction kept 4 bases outside the gene matches. CDR3 length: 12 amino acids. The DNA of the CDR3 is TGCAGCGTGAAGGACAGGGGTTACGAGCAGTACTTC. It translates to CSVKDRGYEQYF.

On this clonotype: A far larger clone differs by one base, so this is likely a read error. Here the CDR3 reads CAWSYSGRGSNNEQYF. In nucleotides, the CDR3 is TGTGCCTGGAGTTATAGCGGGAGGGGGTCCAACAATGAGCAGTACTTC. The chain is built from TRBV30 and TRBJ2-5; 11 positions match TRBD2. Germline V gene sequence: CDR1 GTSNPN, CDR2 SVGIG (reference sequence). Trimming removed 2 bases from V and 11 bases from J; junction bases left unmatched: 16. This CDR3 is built from 16 residues.

V and J are TRBV28 and TRBJ1-4; D perhaps matches TRBD1 (5 bases). Trimming left V 7 bases short and J 3 bases short, with 15 bases between. The CDR3 spans 15 residues. The V gene's germline CDR1 is MDHEN and CDR2 SYDVKM. The CDR3 region has the DNA TGTGCCAGCACCTCGGGAGGGGCTTCTAATGAAAAACTGTTTTTT. Residues: CASTSGGASNEKLFF.

The chain recombines TRBV2 with TRBJ1-1, with a weak D call TRBD1 (5 bases). Germline-derived CDR1 and CDR2 are SNHLY and FYNNEI. Trimming took off 7 bases at V and 3 bases at J, with 9 bases between the two ends. CDR3 size: 12 residues. The DNA of the CDR3 is TGTGCCAGCATCCGGGACGACACTGAAGCTTTCTTT. This encodes CASIRDDTEAFF.

This clonotype was picked up many times. The chain has TRBV18 and TRBJ1-1, with D perhaps matching TRBD1 (6 bases). The germline gives CDR1 KGHSH, CDR2 LQKENI. V lost 8 bases and J lost 3, with 16 bases in between. The CDR3 contains 14 residues. This chain's CDR3 is CASSPAGGDTEAFF. The CDR3 DNA reads TGTGCCAGCAGCCCCGCCGGGGGCGACACTGAAGCTTTCTTT.

This clonotype occurred many times. The chain links TRBV15 to TRBJ2-5; 9 bases align to TRBD1. This CDR3 comprises 14 residues. The V gene end was trimmed by 9 bases and the J gene end by 5 bases; junction bases not matched to a gene: 10. The germline CDR1 and CDR2 sequences are LNHNV and YYDKDF (reference sequence). Here the CDR3 reads CATTPDRGDETQYF. In DNA, the CDR3 is TGTGCCACAACCCCGGACAGGGGCGACGAGACCCAGTACTTC.

On this clonotype itself: The final CDR3 position lacks the conserved phenylalanine or tryptophan, pointing to a likely read error. CDR3 amino acids: CASSLGNNEQFL. Here the CDR3 DNA reads TGTGCCAGCAGCCTCGGTAACAATGAGCAGTTCTTA. The chain employs TRBV3-1 and TRBJ2-1; D remains ambiguous. Trimming cost V 4 bases and J 5 bases, with 6 bases left between them. This CDR3 region has 12 residues. The V gene's germline CDR1 is LGHDT and CDR2 YNNKEL (reference sequence).

This clonotype was counted at least ten times. The chain links TRBV29-1 to TRBJ1-2; TRBD1 matches at 8 bases. The CDR3 consists of 16 residues. V shed 6 bases and J 6 bases; nucleotides not matched to a gene: 18. Germline CDR1 SQVTM, CDR2 ANQGSEA. CDR3 nucleotide sequence: TGCAGCGTCGAAAAGAATATCCGGACAGGGACCGATGGCTACACCTTC. Its translation: CSVEKNIRTGTDGYTF.

This clonotype was seen many times. The CDR3 here is CASSFSGSHTGELFF. CDR3 DNA sequence: TGCGCCAGCAGCTTTAGCGGGAGTCACACCGGGGAGCTGTTTTTT. The chain joins TRBV5-1 to TRBJ2-2, with 9 bases lining up with TRBD2. Germline CDR1 is SGHRS and CDR2 is YFSETQ. The CDR3 covers 15 residues. With 2 bases clipped from V and 3 bases from J, the junction kept 2 bases outside the gene matches.

This clonotype was counted at least ten times. The J gene is TRBJ2-7, the V gene TRBV12-3 or TRBV12-4, with D perhaps TRBD1 or TRBD2 (5 bases each). The CDR3 loop spans 17 amino acids. Trimming shortened V by 1 base and J by 3 bases, and 19 bases separated the two germline ends. The CDR3 spells CASSLGTFGDLLYEQYF. CDR3 DNA sequence: TGTGCCAGCAGTTTAGGTACATTTGGGGACCTTCTCTACGAGCAGTACTTC.

The V and J genes are TRBV30 and TRBJ2-3, with 8 bases identical to TRBD1. After removal of 1 base from V and 4 bases from J, the junction contained 13 bases not matched to a gene. The CDR3 contains 17 residues. Germline assignment: CDR1 GTSNPN and CDR2 SVGIG (reference sequence). The chain's CDR3 is CAWSGRGRQGNPDTQYF. CDR3 sequence (DNA): TGTGCCTGGAGTGGCCGGGGGCGACAGGGGAACCCAGATACGCAGTATTTT.